This TCR beta chain was captured by sequencing in a study of T cells in Graves' hyperthyroidism and ophthalmopathy. The study's findings and limits: Ophthalmopathy onset followed model prediction by a median roughly 6 months. Most expanded thyroid clonotypes above 0.001 also appeared in blood.

The PBMCs studied were ones that came from about 10 ml fresh peripheral blood. Concerning this clonotype itself: Its antigen is undetermined.

The source material, RNA transcripts, was used to amplify TCR beta CDR3 regions. TCR CDR3 regions were first amplified by RT-PCR with HTBI primers. Each CDR3 protein gets one entry after TCRdb re-called the multiplex PCR reads with MiXCR. The sample comprises some 800,000 distinct CDR3 sequences, 38% of which are singletons, and 8% to 9% rests with the top ten. The clonotype originates from a young man with Graves' hyperthyroidism. The sample consisted of blood.

The CDR3 sequence: CSVRGGANTEAFF. The CDR3 coding sequence is TGCAGCGTTCGAGGGGGGGCGAACACTGAAGCTTTCTTT. This chain uses TRBV29-1 with TRBJ1-1, with D perhaps TRBD1 (6 bases). The V gene's germline CDR1 is SQVTM and CDR2 ANQGSEA. The CDR3 has 13 amino acids. The V and J ends lost 5 bases and 1 base respectively, with 11 bases between them.